This TCR beta chain originates from a study of spatial heterogeneity in lung cancer. Across the whole study: Consistently, beta-chain sequences turned up in larger numbers than alpha-chain sequences did.

Time point denoted: sample taken at primary tumor resection. The donor population consisted of under 75 patients with untreated, early-stage non-small cell lung cancer. Sequencing was performed on whole RNA extracted from tumor and nontumor lung tissue, or from frozen PBMC, and the material was left unsorted. Via MiXCR, TCRdb re-called the 5' RACE reads, giving one row per CDR3 protein. Among nearly 80,000 distinct CDR3 sequences listed, around 7.8% were seen once. This clonotype came up many times. This CDR3 comprises 14 residues. The ends lost 2 bases at V and 2 bases at J; junction bases unmatched: 3.

The source is a male donor with early-stage non-small cell lung cancer. This sequence joins TRBV12-3 or TRBV12-4 and TRBJ2-7, with 7 bases fitting TRBD1. The specimen comprised PBMCs, sampled at surgery. DNA of the CDR3: TGTGCCAGCAGTTTACGGCAGGGGGCCTACGAGCAGTACTTC. Translation: CASSLRQGAYEQYF.